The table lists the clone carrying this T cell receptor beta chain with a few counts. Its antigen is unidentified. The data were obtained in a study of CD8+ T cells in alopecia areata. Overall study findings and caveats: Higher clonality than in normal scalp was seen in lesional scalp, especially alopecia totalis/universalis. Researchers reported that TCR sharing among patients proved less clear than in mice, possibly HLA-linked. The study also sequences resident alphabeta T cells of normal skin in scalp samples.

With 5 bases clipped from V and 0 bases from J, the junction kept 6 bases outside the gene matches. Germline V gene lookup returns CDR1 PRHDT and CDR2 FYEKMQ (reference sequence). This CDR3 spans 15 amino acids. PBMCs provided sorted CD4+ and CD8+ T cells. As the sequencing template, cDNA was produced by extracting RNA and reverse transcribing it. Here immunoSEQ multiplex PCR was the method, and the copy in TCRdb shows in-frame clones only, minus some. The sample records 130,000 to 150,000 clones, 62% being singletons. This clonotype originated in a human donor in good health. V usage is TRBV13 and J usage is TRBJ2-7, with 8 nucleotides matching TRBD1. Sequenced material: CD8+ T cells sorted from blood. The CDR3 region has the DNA TGTGCCAGCAGCAGGACAGGGCTGAGCTCCTACGAGCAGTACTTC. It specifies CASSRTGLSSYEQYF.